A selection of T cell receptor beta chains follows, all from one sample in a study of T-cell memory formation after mild COVID-19. TCRdb used MiXCR to reprocess the 5' RACE reads, holding one entry per CDR3 protein. The sample records about 290,000 distinct CDR3 sequences, over 15% being singletons. The sequencing sample was made of PBMCs or a T cell subset sorted from them (not recorded which). All receptors derive from a man aged 18 to 29 who had mild COVID-19 (a few samples of this study predate the infection). Cell type and time point are not known. Each CDR3 is given with its conserved first and last residue. D genes are given only for firm matches. Where a row states a size, it is once, few, many or the class of an expanded clone; other rows omit it.

TRBD1	TRBV5-1	TRBJ2-1	16	-	CASRAYRDRVYNEQFF	TGCGCCAGCAGGGCGTACCGGGACAGGGTCTACAATGAGCAGTTCTTC
-	TRBV7-2	TRBJ2-2	16	-	CASSWAAGAGTGELFF	TGTGCCAGCAGCTGGGCCGCAGGGGCGGGCACCGGGGAGCTGTTTTTT
-	TRBV11-2	TRBJ2-1	17	few	CASSLGGATSSYNEQFF	TGTGCCAGCAGCTTAGGAGGAGCTACGAGCTCCTACAATGAGCAGTTCTTC
TRBD1	TRBV28	TRBJ1-5	16	-	CASSFPGGQRYQPQHF	TGTGCCAGCAGTTTTCCGGGGGGACAGCGATATCAGCCCCAGCATTTT
-	TRBV9	TRBJ1-2	14	-	CASSPRTDYYGYTF	TGTGCCAGCAGCCCCCGGACGGACTACTATGGCTACACCTTC
-	TRBV7-2	TRBJ1-5	15	many	CASSPEGRPRQPQHF	TGTGCCAGCAGTCCGGAGGGCAGGCCAAGGCAGCCCCAGCATTTT
TRBD2	TRBV6-5	TRBJ2-3	15	-	CASTESGGSTDTQYF	TGTGCCAGCACCGAGAGCGGGGGTAGCACAGATACGCAGTATTTT
-	TRBV7-2	TRBJ1-2	15	-	CASSLGVRSNYGYTF	TGTGCCAGCAGCTTAGGTGTCCGGAGTAACTATGGCTACACCTTC
-	TRBV7-3	TRBJ2-1	14	few	CASSLNYGADEQFF	TGTGCCAGCAGCTTAAATTATGGGGCCGATGAGCAGTTCTTC
TRBD1	TRBV7-8	TRBJ1-3	15	-	CASSVRDSSGNTIYF	TGTGCCAGCAGCGTCCGGGACAGTTCGGGAAACACCATATATTTT
-	TRBV20-1	TRBJ1-1	13	few	CSAYRDPESEAFF	TGCAGTGCTTACCGGGACCCCGAATCTGAAGCTTTCTTT
TRBD1	TRBV23-1	TRBJ2-5	15	many	CASSYGQAFQETQYF	TGCGCCAGCAGTTACGGACAGGCGTTCCAAGAGACCCAGTACTTC
-	TRBV12-3/TRBV12-4	TRBJ2-3	17	few	CASSRDPFPPSTDTQYF	TGTGCCAGCAGTCGAGACCCCTTTCCTCCTAGCACAGATACGCAGTATTTT
TRBD2	TRBV7-3	TRBJ2-4	15	few	CASSLSSGGANIQYF	TGTGCCAGCAGCTTATCTAGCGGGGGGGCGAACATTCAGTACTTC
TRBD1	TRBV10-3	TRBJ2-7	14	-	CAISPGQGHWEQYF	TGTGCCATCAGCCCGGGACAGGGCCACTGGGAGCAGTACTTC
-	TRBV7-2	TRBJ2-7	14	few	CASSLRQESYEQYF	TGTGCCAGCAGCTTAAGACAGGAGTCCTACGAGCAGTACTTC
TRBD2	TRBV4-1	TRBJ2-3	18	-	CASSQEYLTSGSTDTQYF	TGCGCCAGCAGCCAGGAATATCTGACTAGCGGAAGCACAGATACGCAGTATTTT
-	TRBV9	TRBJ2-3	15	few	CASSPPTGWEDTQYF	TGTGCCAGCAGCCCCCCGACGGGGTGGGAAGATACGCAGTATTTT
-	TRBV5-1	TRBJ1-1	14	few	CASSLAGRNTEAFF	TGCGCCAGCAGCTTGGCCGGCAGGAACACTGAAGCTTTCTTT
TRBD1	TRBV27	TRBJ1-1	16	-	CASSSLQGGISTEAFF	TGTGCCAGCAGTTCCCTCCAGGGGGGAATTAGTACTGAAGCTTTCTTT
TRBD2	TRBV12-3/TRBV12-4	TRBJ2-4	18	many	CASSWTDGILAGGNIQYF	TGTGCCAGCAGTTGGACCGATGGAATTCTAGCGGGGGGAAACATTCAGTACTTC
-	TRBV9	TRBJ2-2	14	-	CASSVLGGAGELFF	TGTGCCAGCAGCGTCCTCGGGGGTGCCGGGGAGCTGTTTTTT
-	TRBV6-2/TRBV6-3	TRBJ1-1	12	-	CASSYFRGRAFF	TGTGCCAGCAGTTACTTCAGGGGTCGAGCTTTCTTT
-	TRBV7-9	TRBJ1-3	14	-	CASSLFIPGNTIYF	TGTGCCAGCAGCTTATTCATCCCCGGAAACACCATATATTTT
-	TRBV6-1	TRBJ2-7	13	once	CASTPPEYYGQYF	TGTGCCAGCACACCTCCGGAGTACTACGGACAGTACTTC
-	TRBV6-6	TRBJ1-1	11	few	CASSRSYEAFF	TGTGCCAGCAGTCGGTCATATGAAGCTTTCTTT
-	TRBV3-1	TRBJ2-2	15	-	CASSPLSTVTGELFF	TGTGCCAGCAGCCCGCTTTCGACAGTTACCGGGGAGCTGTTTTTT
-	TRBV7-2	TRBJ1-1	12	many	CASSFRDPEAFF	TGTGCCAGCAGCTTCAGGGACCCTGAAGCTTTCTTT
-	TRBV4-2	TRBJ2-1	15	many	CASSQDLYSYNEQFF	TGTGCCAGCAGCCAAGACCTCTACTCCTACAATGAGCAGTTCTTC
-	TRBV6-1	TRBJ1-1	14	many	CASIYRVTNTEAFF	TGTGCCAGCATCTACAGGGTAACGAACACTGAAGCTTTCTTT
TRBD2	TRBV20-1	TRBJ2-5	15	few	CSARDRTSGGETQYF	TGCAGTGCTAGAGATAGAACTAGCGGGGGGGAGACCCAGTACTTC
-	TRBV5-1	TRBJ2-3	13	few	CASSLTFRDTQYF	TGCGCCAGCAGCTTGACCTTCCGGGATACGCAGTATTTT
-	TRBV6-5	TRBJ1-6	15	once	CASSYSGRASSPLHF	TGTGCCAGCAGTTACTCGGGCAGGGCGAGCTCACCCCTCCACTTT
-	TRBV7-2	TRBJ1-5	17	few	CASSPISDPRKGQPQHF	TGTGCCAGCAGCCCAATATCCGACCCGAGGAAGGGTCAGCCCCAGCATTTT
-	TRBV10-3	TRBJ1-5	13	few	CAISEWTNQPQHF	TGTGCCATCAGTGAATGGACTAATCAGCCCCAGCATTTT
TRBD1	TRBV7-9	TRBJ1-2	14	-	CASSRTGGRDGYTF	TGTGCCAGCAGCCGAACAGGGGGCAGGGATGGCTACACCTTC
TRBD1	TRBV7-9	TRBJ2-7	15	few	CASSLPTGGKDEQYF	TGTGCCAGCAGCTTACCCACAGGGGGCAAGGACGAGCAGTACTTC
-	TRBV27	TRBJ2-3	14	few	CASSLIGVSDTQYF	TGTGCCAGCAGTTTAATTGGGGTCTCGGATACGCAGTATTTT
-	TRBV7-2	TRBJ1-4	13	-	CASSLQGREKLFF	TGTGCCAGCAGCTTACAGGGCCGCGAAAAACTGTTTTTT
TRBD1	TRBV4-2	TRBJ2-4	20	-	CASSQEVGTGRWLGQNIQYF	TGTGCCAGCAGCCAAGAAGTCGGGACAGGCAGGTGGTTGGGCCAAAACATTCAGTACTTC
-	TRBV4-2	TRBJ2-1	17	many	CASSQDLWGSESGEQFF	TGTGCCAGCAGCCAAGATCTTTGGGGTTCCGAGTCGGGTGAGCAGTTCTTC
-	TRBV7-2	TRBJ2-3	14	many	CASSSQPPPDTQYF	TGTGCCAGCAGCAGCCAGCCTCCCCCAGATACGCAGTATTTT
TRBD1	TRBV20-1	TRBJ1-1	15	few	CSARVVGTGNTEAFF	TGCAGTGCTAGAGTTGTCGGGACAGGTAACACTGAAGCTTTCTTT
TRBD1	TRBV18	TRBJ1-1	13	few	CASSRDRPTEAFF	TGTGCCAGCTCGAGGGACAGGCCCACTGAAGCTTTCTTT
TRBD1	TRBV11-2	TRBJ1-2	16	-	CASIPSADRDYYGYTF	TGTGCCAGCATCCCTTCTGCAGACAGGGATTACTATGGCTACACCTTC
TRBD1	TRBV12-5	TRBJ2-3	16	-	CASGLVPGQGVNTQYF	TGTGCTAGTGGTTTGGTCCCGGGACAGGGCGTGAATACGCAGTATTTT
-	TRBV7-2	TRBJ2-1	15	-	CASSQGSTGLAEQFF	TGTGCCAGCAGCCAGGGATCGACGGGCCTGGCCGAGCAGTTCTTC
TRBD2	TRBV29-1	TRBJ2-7	12	many	CSVEGSGNEQYF	TGCAGCGTTGAAGGGAGCGGGAACGAGCAGTACTTC
TRBD2	TRBV9	TRBJ2-1	13	-	CASTPGLEIEQFF	TGTGCCAGCACACCGGGACTAGAGATTGAGCAGTTCTTC
TRBD2	TRBV5-4	TRBJ2-5	17	many	CASSADGLAVSGETQYF	TGTGCCAGCAGCGCGGATGGACTAGCGGTTTCAGGAGAGACCCAGTACTTC
TRBD1	TRBV7-3	TRBJ1-2	15	-	CASSFGTGEFYGYTF	TGTGCCAGCAGCTTCGGGACAGGAGAGTTCTATGGCTACACCTTC
-	TRBV4-1	TRBJ2-5	16	many	CASSGDGFSAPETQYF	TGCGCCAGCAGTGGAGACGGGTTCTCTGCGCCCGAGACCCAGTACTTC
TRBD1	TRBV7-3	TRBJ2-1	14	few	CASSSFGQVNEQFF	TGTGCCAGCAGCTCTTTTGGACAGGTCAATGAGCAGTTCTTC
-	TRBV6-5	TRBJ1-3	17	-	CASSYSTGGHSGNTIYF	TGTGCCAGCAGTTACTCGACGGGGGGCCACTCTGGAAACACCATATATTTT